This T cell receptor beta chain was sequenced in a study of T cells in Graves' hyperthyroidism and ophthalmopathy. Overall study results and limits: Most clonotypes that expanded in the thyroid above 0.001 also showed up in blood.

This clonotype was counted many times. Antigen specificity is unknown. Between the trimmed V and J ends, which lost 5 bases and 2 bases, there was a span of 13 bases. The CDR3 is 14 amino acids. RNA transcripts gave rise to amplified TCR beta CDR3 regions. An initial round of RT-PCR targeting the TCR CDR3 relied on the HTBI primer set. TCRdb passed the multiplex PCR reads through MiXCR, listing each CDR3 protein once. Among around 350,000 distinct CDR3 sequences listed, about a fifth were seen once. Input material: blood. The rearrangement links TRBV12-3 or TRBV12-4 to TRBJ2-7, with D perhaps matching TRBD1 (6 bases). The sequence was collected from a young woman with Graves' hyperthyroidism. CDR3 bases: TGTGCCAGCAGTCCCCGACAGGCCCCCTACGAGCAGTACTTC. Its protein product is CASSPRQAPYEQYF.